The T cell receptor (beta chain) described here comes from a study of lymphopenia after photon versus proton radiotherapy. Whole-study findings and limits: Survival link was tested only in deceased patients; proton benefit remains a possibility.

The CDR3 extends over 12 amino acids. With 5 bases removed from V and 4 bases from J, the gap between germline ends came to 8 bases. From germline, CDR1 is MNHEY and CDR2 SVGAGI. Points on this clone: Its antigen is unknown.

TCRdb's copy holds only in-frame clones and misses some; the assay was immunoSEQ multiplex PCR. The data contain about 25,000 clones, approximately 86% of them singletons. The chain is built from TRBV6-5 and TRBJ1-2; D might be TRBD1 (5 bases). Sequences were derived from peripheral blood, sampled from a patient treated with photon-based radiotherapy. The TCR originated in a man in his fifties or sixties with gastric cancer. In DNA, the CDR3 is TGTGCCAGCAGTCCCGGGGGCTATGGCTACACCTTC. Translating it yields CASSPGGYGYTF.